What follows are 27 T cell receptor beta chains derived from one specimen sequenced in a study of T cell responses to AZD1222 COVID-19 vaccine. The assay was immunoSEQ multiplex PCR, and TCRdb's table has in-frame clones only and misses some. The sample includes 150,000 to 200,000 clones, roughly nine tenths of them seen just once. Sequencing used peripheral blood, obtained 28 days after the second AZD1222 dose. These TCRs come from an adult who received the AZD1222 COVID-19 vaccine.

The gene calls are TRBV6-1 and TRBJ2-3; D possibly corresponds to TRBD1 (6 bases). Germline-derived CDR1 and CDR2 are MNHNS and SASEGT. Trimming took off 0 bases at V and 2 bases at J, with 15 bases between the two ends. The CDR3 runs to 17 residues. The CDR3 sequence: CASSEARWTGHTDTQYF. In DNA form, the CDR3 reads TGTGCCAGCAGTGAAGCGCGATGGACGGGACACACAGATACGCAGTATTTT.

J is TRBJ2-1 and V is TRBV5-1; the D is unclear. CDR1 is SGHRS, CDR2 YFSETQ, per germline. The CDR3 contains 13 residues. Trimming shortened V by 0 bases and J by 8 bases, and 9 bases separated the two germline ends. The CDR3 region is CASSLGRSDEQFF. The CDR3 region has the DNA TGCGCCAGCAGCTTGGGCCGAAGCGATGAGCAGTTCTTC.

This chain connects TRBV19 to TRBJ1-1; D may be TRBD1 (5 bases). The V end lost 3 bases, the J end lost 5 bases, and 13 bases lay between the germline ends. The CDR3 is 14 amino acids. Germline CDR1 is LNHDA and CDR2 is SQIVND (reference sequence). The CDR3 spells CASSIPGRGTEAFF. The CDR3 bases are TGTGCCAGTAGTATTCCCGGCCGGGGGACTGAAGCTTTCTTT.

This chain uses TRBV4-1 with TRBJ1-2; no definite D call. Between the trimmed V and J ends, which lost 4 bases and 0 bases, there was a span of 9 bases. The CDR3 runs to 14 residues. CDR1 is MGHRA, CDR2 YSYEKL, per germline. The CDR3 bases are TGCGCCAGCAGCCCGGAAGGATCTAACTATGGCTACACCTTC. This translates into CASSPEGSNYGYTF.

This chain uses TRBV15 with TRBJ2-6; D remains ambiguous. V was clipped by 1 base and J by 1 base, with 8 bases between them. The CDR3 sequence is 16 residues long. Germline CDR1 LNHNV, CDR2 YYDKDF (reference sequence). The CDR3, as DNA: TGTGCCACCAGCAGAGCTTGGGGATCTGGGGCCAACGTCCTGACTTTC. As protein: CATSRAWGSGANVLTF.

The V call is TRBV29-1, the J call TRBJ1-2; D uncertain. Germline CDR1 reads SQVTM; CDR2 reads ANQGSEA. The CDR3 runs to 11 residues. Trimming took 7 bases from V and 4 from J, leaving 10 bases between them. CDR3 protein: CSAPSPYGYTF. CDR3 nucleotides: TGCAGCGCTCCCAGTCCCTATGGCTACACCTTC.

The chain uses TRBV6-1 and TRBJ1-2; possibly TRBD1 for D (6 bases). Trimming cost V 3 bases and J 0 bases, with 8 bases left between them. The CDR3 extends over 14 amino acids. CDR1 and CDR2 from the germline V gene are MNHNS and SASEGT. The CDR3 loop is CASSEGASNYGYTF. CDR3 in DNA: TGTGCCAGCAGTGAGGGGGCCTCTAACTATGGCTACACCTTC.

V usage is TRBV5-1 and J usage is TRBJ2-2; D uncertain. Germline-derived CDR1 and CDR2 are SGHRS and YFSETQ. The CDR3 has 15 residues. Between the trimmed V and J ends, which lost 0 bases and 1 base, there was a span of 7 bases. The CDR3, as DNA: TGCGCCAGCAGCTTGGATCGGCAGAACACCGGGGAGCTGTTTTTT. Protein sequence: CASSLDRQNTGELFF.

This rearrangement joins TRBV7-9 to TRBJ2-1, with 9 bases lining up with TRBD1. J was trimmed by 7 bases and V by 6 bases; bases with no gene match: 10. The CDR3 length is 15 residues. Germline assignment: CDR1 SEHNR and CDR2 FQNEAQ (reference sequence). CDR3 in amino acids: CASSELGQGTNEQFF. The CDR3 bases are TGTGCCAGCAGTGAGCTGGGACAGGGAACGAATGAGCAGTTCTTC.

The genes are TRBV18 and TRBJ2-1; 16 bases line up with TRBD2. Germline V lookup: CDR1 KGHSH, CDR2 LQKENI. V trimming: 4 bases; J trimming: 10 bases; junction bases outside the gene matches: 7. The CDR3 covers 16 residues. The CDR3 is CASSRGTSGGAKEQFF. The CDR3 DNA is TGTGCCAGCTCACGCGGGACTAGCGGGGGGGCAAAGGAGCAGTTCTTC. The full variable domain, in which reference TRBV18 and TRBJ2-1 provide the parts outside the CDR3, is NAGVMQNPRHLVRRRGQEARLRCSPMKGHSHVYWYRQLPEEGLKFMVYLQKENIIDESGMPKERFSAEFPKEGPSILRIQQVVRGDSAAYFCASSRGTSGGAKEQFFGPGTRLTVL.

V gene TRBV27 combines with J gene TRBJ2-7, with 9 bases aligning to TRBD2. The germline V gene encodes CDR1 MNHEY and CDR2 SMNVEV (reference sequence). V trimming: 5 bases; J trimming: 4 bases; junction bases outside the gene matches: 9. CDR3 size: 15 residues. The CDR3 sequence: CASSPGTSRIYEQYF. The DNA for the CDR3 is TGTGCCAGCAGTCCAGGGACTAGCCGAATTTACGAGCAGTACTTC.

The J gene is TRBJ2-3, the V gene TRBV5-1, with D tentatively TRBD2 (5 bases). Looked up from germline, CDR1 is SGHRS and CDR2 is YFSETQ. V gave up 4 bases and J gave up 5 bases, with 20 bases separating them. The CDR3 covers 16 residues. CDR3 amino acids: CASSPPKDSRGDTQYF. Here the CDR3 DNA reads TGCGCCAGCAGCCCCCCCAAGGACTCCCGGGGAGATACGCAGTATTTT.

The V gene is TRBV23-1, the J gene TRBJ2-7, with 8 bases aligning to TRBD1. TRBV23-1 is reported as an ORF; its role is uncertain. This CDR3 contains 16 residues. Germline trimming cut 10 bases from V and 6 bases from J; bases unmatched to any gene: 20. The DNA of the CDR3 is TGCGCCATTTCCCGGGACAGGAGGTATCTCTCGATCGAGCAGTACTTC. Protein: CAISRDRRYLSIEQYF.

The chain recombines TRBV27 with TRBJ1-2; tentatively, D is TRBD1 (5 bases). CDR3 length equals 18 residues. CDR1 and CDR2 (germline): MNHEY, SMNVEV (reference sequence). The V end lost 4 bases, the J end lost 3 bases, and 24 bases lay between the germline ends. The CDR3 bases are TGTGCCAGCAGTTCCATCCGGCTTGGGGGGTGGGGAGACTATGGCTACACCTTC. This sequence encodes CASSSIRLGGWGDYGYTF.

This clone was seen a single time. CDR3 coding DNA: TGTGCCAGCAGCTTGAGGGCAGGGGCCCACCGAGAAGCTTTCTTT. Residues: CASSLRAGAHREAFF. V and J are TRBV5-6 and TRBJ1-1, with a possible D match to TRBD1 (6 bases). Per germline, CDR1 SGHDT and CDR2 YYEEEE. The CDR3 spans 15 residues. The V gene lost 1 base and the J gene lost 8 bases, with 18 bases spanning the gap.

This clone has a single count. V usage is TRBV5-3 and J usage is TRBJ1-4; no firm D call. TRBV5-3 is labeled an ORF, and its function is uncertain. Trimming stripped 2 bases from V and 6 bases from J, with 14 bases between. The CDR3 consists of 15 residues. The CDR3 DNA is TGTGCCAGAAGCTTTGTGGTGGATGGGGATGAAAAACTGTTTTTT. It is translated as CARSFVVDGDEKLFF.

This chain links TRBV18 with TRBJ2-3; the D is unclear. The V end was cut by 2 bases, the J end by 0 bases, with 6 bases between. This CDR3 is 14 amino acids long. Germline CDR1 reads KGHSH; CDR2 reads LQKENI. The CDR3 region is CASSPVLSTDTQYF. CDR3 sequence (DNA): TGTGCCAGCTCACCAGTCCTAAGCACAGATACGCAGTATTTT. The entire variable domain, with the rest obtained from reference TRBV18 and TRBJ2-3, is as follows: NAGVMQNPRHLVRRRGQEARLRCSPMKGHSHVYWYRQLPEEGLKFMVYLQKENIIDESGMPKERFSAEFPKEGPSILRIQQVVRGDSAAYFCASSPVLSTDTQYFGPGTRLTVL.

CDR3 bases: TGTGCCAGCAGCCTCGGGGGGTATAGCAATCAGCCCCAGCATTTT. Its protein is CASSLGGYSNQPQHF. The chain uses TRBV2 and TRBJ1-5; D is perhaps TRBD1 (5 bases). The CDR3 covers 15 residues. Germline CDR1 and CDR2: SNHLY and FYNNEI. Trimming removed 6 bases from V and 0 bases from J, with 12 bases in between. The full variable domain, its missing parts supplied by reference TRBV2 and TRBJ1-5, is EPEVTQTPSHQVTQMGQEVILRCVPISNHLYFYWYRQILGQKVEFLVSFYNNEISEKSEIFDDQFSVERPDGSNFTLKIRSTKLEDSAMYFCASSLGGYSNQPQHFGDGTRLSIL.

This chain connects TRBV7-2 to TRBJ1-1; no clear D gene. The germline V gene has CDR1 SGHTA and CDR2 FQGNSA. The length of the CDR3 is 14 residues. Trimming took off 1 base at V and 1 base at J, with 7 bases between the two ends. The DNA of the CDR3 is TGTGCCAGCAGCTTAGGACACGGGAACACTGAAGCTTTCTTT. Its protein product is CASSLGHGNTEAFF.

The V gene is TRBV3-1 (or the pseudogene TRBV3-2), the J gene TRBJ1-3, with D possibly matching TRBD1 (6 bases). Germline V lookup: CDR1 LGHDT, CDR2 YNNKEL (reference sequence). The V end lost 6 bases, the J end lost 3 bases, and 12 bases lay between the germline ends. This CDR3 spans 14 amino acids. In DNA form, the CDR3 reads TGTGCCAGCAGTCCAGGGGAACGTGGAAACACCATATATTTT. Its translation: CASSPGERGNTIYF.

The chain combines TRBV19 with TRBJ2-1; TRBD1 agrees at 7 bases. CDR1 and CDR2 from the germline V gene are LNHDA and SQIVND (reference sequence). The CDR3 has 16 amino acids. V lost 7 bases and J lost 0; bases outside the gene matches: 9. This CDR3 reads CASISNRGSSYNEQFF. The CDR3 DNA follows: TGTGCCAGTATCTCTAACAGGGGAAGCTCCTACAATGAGCAGTTCTTC.

The DNA of the CDR3 is TGCGCCAGCAGCCAAGGGGGACATTCGAATGAAAAACTGTTTTTT. Amino acids: CASSQGGHSNEKLFF. The chain carries TRBV4-3 and TRBJ1-4, with D tentatively TRBD1 (6 bases). Germline-derived CDR1 and CDR2 are LGHNA and YSLEER. CDR3 size: 15 residues. Trimming removed 1 base from V and 5 bases from J, with 11 bases in between.

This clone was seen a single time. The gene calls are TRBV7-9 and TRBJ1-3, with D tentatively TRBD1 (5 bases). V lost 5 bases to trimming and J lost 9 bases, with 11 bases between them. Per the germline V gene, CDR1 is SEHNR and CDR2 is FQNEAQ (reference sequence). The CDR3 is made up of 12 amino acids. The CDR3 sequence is CASSRGEGTIYF. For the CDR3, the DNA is TGTGCCAGCAGCCGAGGGGAAGGCACCATATATTTT.

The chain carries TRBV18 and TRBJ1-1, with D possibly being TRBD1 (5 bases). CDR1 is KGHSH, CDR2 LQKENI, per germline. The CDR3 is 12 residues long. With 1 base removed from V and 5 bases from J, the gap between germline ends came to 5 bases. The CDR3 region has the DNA TGTGCCAGCTCACCACAGGGGACTGAAGCTTTCTTT. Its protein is CASSPQGTEAFF.

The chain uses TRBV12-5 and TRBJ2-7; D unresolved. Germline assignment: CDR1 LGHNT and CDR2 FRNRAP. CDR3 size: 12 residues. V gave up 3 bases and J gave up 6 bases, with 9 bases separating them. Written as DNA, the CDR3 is TGTGCTAGTGGTTTAGAGGTCGGCGAGCAGTACTTC. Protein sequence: CASGLEVGEQYF.

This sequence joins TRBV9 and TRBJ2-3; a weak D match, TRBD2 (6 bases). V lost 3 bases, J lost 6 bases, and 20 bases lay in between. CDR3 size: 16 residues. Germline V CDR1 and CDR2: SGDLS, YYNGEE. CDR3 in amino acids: CASSARGTGTPDTQYF. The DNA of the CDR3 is TGTGCCAGCAGCGCCCGCGGGACGGGGACTCCCGATACGCAGTATTTT.

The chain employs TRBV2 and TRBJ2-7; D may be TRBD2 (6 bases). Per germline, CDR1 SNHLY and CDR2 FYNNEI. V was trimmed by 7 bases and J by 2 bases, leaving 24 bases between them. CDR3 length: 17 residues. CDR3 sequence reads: CASKSIQEGFLAYEQYF. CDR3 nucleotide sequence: TGTGCCAGCAAATCGATACAGGAGGGGTTCTTGGCCTACGAGCAGTACTTC.